This T cell receptor (beta chain) was sequenced for a study of blood T cells in healthy people across ages. CDR1 and CDR2 (germline): MNHEY, SVGEGT. The CDR3 loop spans 14 amino acids. V was trimmed by 2 bases and J by 13 bases, leaving 18 bases between them. The authors ran a second PCR of roughly 6 to 12 cycles using a sample-barcoded 5' primer and a J-beta primer mix. MiXCR, run by TCRdb on the 5' RACE reads, gives a single entry per CDR3 protein. The data contain about 1.5 million distinct CDR3 sequences, 40% to 50% of them seen just once; the ten biggest clones take up 7% to 9.5%. There are a few counts of this clonotype.

V gene TRBV6-2 or TRBV6-3 combines with J gene TRBJ2-4; the D gene is possibly TRBD1 (6 bases). Sequenced material: blood. The clonotype was recovered from a woman aged 18-29 years in good health. DNA of the CDR3: TGTGCCAGCAGTTACGGCAGGGGTCCCTTGGAGCAGTACTTC. Translation gives CASSYGRGPLEQYF.